What follows are 32 T cell receptor beta chains derived from one specimen sequenced in a study of PD-1 blockade in classical Hodgkin lymphoma. Profiling relied on immunoSEQ multiplex PCR, and the TCRdb table lists in-frame clones only, not all of them. Counted here are 40,000 to 50,000 clones, roughly 70% occurring once; the ten biggest clones make up around 24%. Patients all relapsed after autologous stem cell transplantation, and there was variation in brentuximab vedotin exposure. The starting material was peripheral blood mononuclear cells (PBMCs), obtained at baseline. The receptors here all came from a human donor with classical Hodgkin lymphoma.

The rearrangement joins TRBV27 to TRBJ1-1; 10 positions agree with TRBD1. This CDR3 comprises 15 residues. The trim removed 4 bases at V and 1 base at J, leaving 3 bases unmatched. Germline CDR1 and CDR2: MNHEY and SMNVEV (reference sequence). As DNA, the CDR3 is TGTGCCAGCAGTTCCCGGACAGGGGGGAACACTGAAGCTTTCTTT. Translated: CASSSRTGGNTEAFF.

The chain employs TRBV19 and TRBJ2-7; 7 bases align to TRBD1. This CDR3 has 14 residues. The germline V gene encodes CDR1 LNHDA and CDR2 SQIVND (reference sequence). Trimming cost V 6 bases and J 2 bases; bases outside gene matches: 7. The CDR3 coding sequence is TGTGCCAGTAGAATATCGACAGGGACCTACGAGCAGTACTTC. Its protein is CASRISTGTYEQYF.

Worth noting for this clone: An end of the junction does not agree with germline; a read error may underlie this. The chain uses TRBV6-5 and TRBJ1-1; D may be TRBD1 (5 bases). Per the germline V gene, CDR1 is MNHEY and CDR2 is SVGAGI. The CDR3 is 10 amino acids. CDR3 coding DNA: TGTGCCAGCAGTGAAGTGTCAGGGAGTTTT. Translated: CASSEVSGSF.

This clone showed up just once. This chain uses TRBV7-2 with TRBJ2-1; 12 bases align to TRBD2. J gave up 7 bases and V 0 bases, and 7 bases lay outside the gene matches. The CDR3 length is 17 residues. Germline loops: CDR1 SGHTA, CDR2 FQGNSA. CDR3 nucleotide sequence: TGTGCCAGCAGCTTAGCTTATCGGACTAGCGGGGCGAATGAGCAGTTCTTC. It specifies CASSLAYRTSGANEQFF.

The rearrangement links TRBV6-1 to TRBJ1-5; D unclear. Per germline, CDR1 MNHNS and CDR2 SASEGT. This CDR3 region has 13 residues. The ends were cut back, 7 bases at V and 3 bases at J, with 10 bases in the middle. Here the CDR3 DNA reads TGTGCCAGCACCCCTCACCCCAATCAGCCCCAGCATTTT. This encodes CASTPHPNQPQHF.

This rearrangement joins TRBV7-8 to TRBJ2-7, with 7 bases aligning to TRBD1. V shed 1 base, J shed 0 bases, and the junction held 3 bases outside the gene matches. This CDR3 spans 15 amino acids. Germline values: CDR1 SGHVS, CDR2 FQNEAQ. In DNA form, the CDR3 reads TGTGCCAGCAGCTTAGGTGGGACAGCCTCCTACGAGCAGTACTTC. Translated, it gives CASSLGGTASYEQYF.

The chain uses TRBV7-9 and TRBJ1-1, with D tentatively TRBD1 (6 bases). Germline V gene lookup returns CDR1 SEHNR and CDR2 FQNEAQ (reference sequence). CDR3 length: 15 residues. With 5 bases removed from V and 8 bases from J, the gap between germline ends came to 21 bases. The CDR3, as DNA: TGTGCCAGCAGCCCCCCGATGTCGGGGGGCAGGGAAGCTTTCTTT. Translation: CASSPPMSGGREAFF.

The chain has TRBV14 and TRBJ2-7; possible D gene TRBD2, 5 bases. Germline V gene lookup returns CDR1 SGHDN and CDR2 FVKESK. V was pared by 0 bases and J by 7 bases, with 7 bases between. The CDR3 sequence is 12 residues long. The CDR3 bases are TGTGCCAGCAGCCAAGATTGGAGGGAGCAGTACTTC. It encodes CASSQDWREQYF.

The chain couples TRBV27 to TRBJ2-7; D may be TRBD1 or TRBD2 (5 bases each). V was pared by 2 bases and J by 2 bases, with 16 bases between. Per the germline V gene, CDR1 is MNHEY and CDR2 is SMNVEV (reference sequence). The CDR3 sequence is 16 residues long. The CDR3 here is CASSLGGWAGPYEQYF. The CDR3 bases are TGTGCCAGCAGTTTAGGGGGTTGGGCAGGGCCCTACGAGCAGTACTTC.

The chain employs TRBV15 and TRBJ2-5, with 7 bases aligning to TRBD2. Germline lookup yields CDR1 LNHNV and CDR2 YYDKDF (reference sequence). This CDR3 spans 14 amino acids. Trimming cost V 3 bases and J 4 bases; bases outside gene matches: 5. The CDR3 region has the DNA TGTGCCACCAGCAGGGCCAGGGAGGGAGAGACCCAGTACTTC. It specifies CATSRAREGETQYF.

This chain joins TRBV7-9 and TRBJ1-2; D might be TRBD1 (5 bases). The germline CDR1 and CDR2 sequences are SEHNR and FQNEAQ (reference sequence). CDR3 length: 14 residues. Between the trimmed V and J ends, which lost 2 bases and 2 bases, there was a span of 9 bases. CDR3 bases: TGTGCCAGCAGCTTAATACAGGCGAACTATGGCTACACCTTC. Translating gives CASSLIQANYGYTF.

This chain uses TRBV9 with TRBJ2-3; 7 bases align to TRBD1. The ends lost 0 bases at V and 2 bases at J; junction bases unmatched: 6. The CDR3 length is 16 residues. Germline V lookup: CDR1 SGDLS, CDR2 YYNGEE. The CDR3 region has the DNA TGTGCCAGCAGCGTAGAAGTAGGGACAGTCACAGATACGCAGTATTTT. Translation gives CASSVEVGTVTDTQYF.

The gene calls are TRBV14 and TRBJ1-2; D perhaps matches TRBD1 (5 bases). The CDR3 totals 16 residues. V was pared by 0 bases and J by 5 bases, with 16 bases between. Germline V gene lookup returns CDR1 SGHDN and CDR2 FVKESK. CDR3 amino acids: CASSQDRRGERYGYTF. In DNA form, the CDR3 reads TGTGCCAGCAGCCAAGATCGAAGAGGGGAGAGGTATGGCTACACCTTC.

In this sample, this clone turned up a few times. This chain joins TRBV6-5 and TRBJ1-1; D not certain. Germline CDR1 reads MNHEY; CDR2 reads SVGAGI. The CDR3 totals 14 residues. V lost 5 bases and J lost 5, with 15 bases in between. The CDR3 nucleotides are TGTGCCAGCAGTCAGCGGGGAGCGGGAACTGAAGCTTTCTTT. It encodes CASSQRGAGTEAFF.

The gene calls are TRBV2 and TRBJ1-4, with unresolved D. This CDR3 region has 14 residues. With 3 bases removed from V and 7 bases from J, the gap between germline ends came to 12 bases. CDR1 SNHLY and CDR2 FYNNEI come from the germline V gene. The CDR3 nucleotides are TGTGCCAGCAGTGACGGGTACGGCGGTGAAAAACTGTTTTTT. Translated: CASSDGYGGEKLFF. Complete variable domain (other parts from reference TRBV2 and TRBJ1-4): EPEVTQTPSHQVTQMGQEVILRCVPISNHLYFYWYRQILGQKVEFLVSFYNNEISEKSEIFDDQFSVERPDGSNFTLKIRSTKLEDSAMYFCASSDGYGGEKLFFGSGTQLSVL.

The chain uses TRBV19 and TRBJ1-2; tentatively, D is TRBD1 (6 bases). Trimming removed 3 bases from V and 7 bases from J, with 15 bases in between. This CDR3 contains 14 residues. From germline, CDR1 is LNHDA and CDR2 SQIVND (reference sequence). Here the CDR3 DNA reads TGTGCCAGTAGTATCCGTCAGATACAGGGTGGCTACACCTTC. It translates to CASSIRQIQGGYTF.

This chain links TRBV6-5 with TRBJ2-7; D not resolved. The germline V and J ends were trimmed by 5 bases and 2 bases, with 10 bases remaining between them. The germline V gene has CDR1 MNHEY and CDR2 SVGAGI. This CDR3 region has 13 residues. CDR3 nucleotide sequence: TGTGCCAGCAGTGTTCTAGGACCCTACGAGCAGTACTTC. This translates into CASSVLGPYEQYF.

The V call is TRBV27, the J call TRBJ2-1, with TRBD1 matching over 7 bases. There are 16 residues in the CDR3. V shed 5 bases and J 5 bases; nucleotides not matched to a gene: 12. The germline CDR1 and CDR2 sequences are MNHEY and SMNVEV (reference sequence). Here the CDR3 reads CASSPGTVPAHNEQFF. In DNA, the CDR3 is TGTGCCAGCAGTCCAGGGACAGTCCCTGCCCACAATGAGCAGTTCTTC.

The chain combines TRBV11-1 with TRBJ2-2; 7 bases are a match to TRBD1. In germline, CDR1 is SGHAT, CDR2 FQDESV (reference sequence). V was clipped by 4 bases and J by 1 base; unmatched bases: 3. The CDR3 has 15 residues. CDR3 bases: TGTGCCAGCAGCTCGGGACAGAGGAACACCGGGGAGCTGTTTTTT. This sequence encodes CASSSGQRNTGELFF.

The V and J genes are TRBV2 and TRBJ1-2; D unresolved. V was trimmed by 6 bases and J by 13 bases, leaving 18 bases between them. The CDR3 is made up of 12 amino acids. The germline V gene encodes CDR1 SNHLY and CDR2 FYNNEI. The CDR3 DNA follows: TGTGCCAGCAGAGAGGGTATGGCGGGGAGCACCTTC. Amino acid sequence: CASREGMAGSTF.

The chain links TRBV27 to TRBJ1-5; D gene unclear. The CDR3 loop spans 13 amino acids. V was clipped by 5 bases and J by 7 bases, with 12 bases between them. Germline lookup yields CDR1 MNHEY and CDR2 SMNVEV (reference sequence). The CDR3 here is CASSNDGGQPQHF. The CDR3 DNA sequence: TGTGCCAGCAGTAACGATGGAGGGCAGCCCCAGCATTTT.

CDR3 amino acids: CASSLRTQAIVQETQYF. In nucleotides, the CDR3 is TGTGCCAGCAGCTTAAGGACGCAAGCGATCGTCCAAGAGACCCAGTACTTC. The chain recombines TRBV7-2 with TRBJ2-5; D uncertain. Germline-derived CDR1 and CDR2 are SGHTA and FQGNSA. The CDR3 covers 17 residues. The V and J ends lost 2 bases and 1 base respectively, with 17 bases between them.

This rearrangement joins TRBV7-2 to TRBJ1-4; no firm D call. The CDR3 loop spans 16 amino acids. The ends were cut back, 3 bases at V and 2 bases at J, with 13 bases in the middle. CDR1 is SGHTA, CDR2 FQGNSA, per germline. CDR3 sequence: CASSFSMDGTNEKLFF. The DNA for the CDR3 is TGTGCCAGCAGCTTCTCTATGGACGGGACTAATGAAAAACTGTTTTTT. Combining the CDR3 with reference TRBV7-2 and TRBJ1-4 gives the whole variable domain GAGVSQSPSNKVTEKGKDVELRCDPISGHTALYWYRQSLGQGLEFLIYFQGNSAPDKSGLPSDRFSAERTGGSVSTLTIQRTQQEDSAVYLCASSFSMDGTNEKLFFGSGTQLSVL.

The chain has TRBV28 and TRBJ2-1; D is possibly TRBD2 (5 bases). CDR1 is MDHEN and CDR2 is SYDVKM in the germline V gene. Trimming took off 3 bases at V and 5 bases at J, with 14 bases between the two ends. The CDR3 extends over 15 amino acids. CDR3 sequence reads: CASSFVRATDNEQFF. The CDR3 DNA reads TGTGCCAGCAGTTTTGTGAGGGCCACGGACAATGAGCAGTTCTTC.

The chain links TRBV7-2 to TRBJ2-7, with D maybe TRBD1 (6 bases). V was pared by 5 bases and J by 1 base, with 9 bases between. The CDR3 runs 13 residues. Germline loops: CDR1 SGHTA, CDR2 FQGNSA. The CDR3: CASSLRGSYEQYF. The CDR3 nucleotides read TGTGCCAGCAGCCTCAGGGGTTCCTACGAGCAGTACTTC.

This clone was observed a few times. The rearrangement joins TRBV29-1 to TRBJ2-1; TRBD2 matches 11 bases. Germline V lookup: CDR1 SQVTM, CDR2 ANQGSEA. Losses at the gene ends were 2 bases for V and 8 bases for J; bases not matched to a gene: 17. CDR3 size: 18 residues. The chain's CDR3 is CSVEMIAASGRLSDEQFF. CDR3 DNA: TGCAGCGTTGAAATGATTGCGGCTAGCGGGAGGCTTTCGGATGAGCAGTTCTTC.

The rearrangement uses TRBV4-2 and TRBJ2-3; TRBD2 matches 9 bases. CDR3 length equals 16 residues. Germline V gene data show CDR1 as LGHNA and CDR2 as YNFKEQ. The ends lost 1 base at V and 3 bases at J; junction bases unmatched: 5. The chain's CDR3 is CASSQAAGGRTDTQYF. CDR3 DNA sequence: TGTGCCAGCAGCCAAGCGGCGGGAGGGCGGACAGATACGCAGTATTTT.

The chain couples TRBV11-2 to TRBJ2-7; possibly TRBD2 for D (6 bases). This CDR3 is 15 amino acids long. Trimming removed 1 base from V and 3 bases from J, with 13 bases in between. Germline-derived CDR1 and CDR2 are SGHAT and FQNNGV. The CDR3 DNA reads TGTGCCAGCAGCTTAGTCCGGGGCGGGAACTACGAGCAGTACTTC. Its translation: CASSLVRGGNYEQYF.

Concerning this clone: The sample carries other DNA sequences with the same CDR3. V gene TRBV7-2 combines with J gene TRBJ2-5; tentative D call: TRBD1 (5 bases). In germline, CDR1 is SGHTA, CDR2 FQGNSA. The CDR3 consists of 14 residues. Trimming took 2 bases from V and 0 from J, leaving 7 bases between them. The DNA of the CDR3 is TGTGCCAGCAGCTTAAAGGGGTACCAAGAGACCCAGTACTTC. It codes for CASSLKGYQETQYF.

V is TRBV7-3 and J is TRBJ2-6, with unresolved D. Trimming took off 1 base at V and 0 bases at J, with 7 bases between the two ends. This CDR3 has 16 amino acids. The germline V gene encodes CDR1 SGHTA and CDR2 FQGTGA. CDR3 nucleotides: TGTGCCAGCAGCTTAAAGCCGGTCTCTGGGGCCAACGTCCTGACTTTC. It specifies CASSLKPVSGANVLTF.

The chain joins TRBV4-2 to TRBJ1-1; D call uncertain. V gave up 0 bases and J gave up 2 bases, with 10 bases separating them. Germline V gene sequence: CDR1 LGHNA, CDR2 YNFKEQ. This CDR3 region has 15 residues. In nucleotides, the CDR3 is TGTGCCAGCAGCCAAGATAGTTCGGCAAACACTGAAGCTTTCTTT. It codes for CASSQDSSANTEAFF.

Only a few counts were recorded for this clone. Additional DNA sequences in this sample encode the identical CDR3. The chain uses TRBV30 and TRBJ2-2; TRBD1 is a possible D gene (5 bases). Germline V gene data show CDR1 as GTSNPN and CDR2 as SVGIG (reference sequence). Between the trimmed V and J ends, which lost 3 bases and 0 bases, there was a span of 8 bases. This CDR3 is 14 amino acids long. DNA of the CDR3: TGTGCCTGGAGATGGGGCCCGAACACCGGGGAGCTGTTTTTT. Encoded protein: CAWRWGPNTGELFF. Together with reference TRBV30 and TRBJ2-2, the CDR3 gives the full variable domain: SQTIHQWPATLVQPVGSPLSLECTVEGTSNPNLYWYRQAAGRGLQLLFYSVGIGQISSEVPQNLSASRPQDRQFILSSKKLLLSDSGFYLCAWRWGPNTGELFFGEGSRLTVL.